The 26 T cell receptor beta chains in this list originate from one sample, sequenced in a study of cytomegalovirus exposure and HLA in healthy donors. The study ran its PCR with 60 Vbeta and 13 Jbeta primers. TCRdb's table, derived via immunoSEQ multiplex PCR, lists solely in-frame clones and lacks some. The data show around 140,000 clones, approximately 80% seen once. The sequencing input was PBMCs. Source of these receptors: a female donor in good health and CMV-seronegative.

This clone was observed once. This chain links TRBV18 with TRBJ2-7, with a tentative D call TRBD2 (6 bases). This CDR3 is built from 12 residues. The V end lost 3 bases, the J end lost 13 bases, and 16 bases lay between the germline ends. Per germline, CDR1 KGHSH and CDR2 LQKENI. The CDR3 loop is CASSPDWGESYF. The CDR3 DNA sequence: TGTGCCAGCTCACCCGATTGGGGGGAGAGTTACTTC.

The chain employs TRBV30 and TRBJ1-1; D gene unclear. The V end lost 6 bases, the J end lost 1 base, and 9 bases lay between the germline ends. Per germline, CDR1 GTSNPN and CDR2 SVGIG (reference sequence). The CDR3 loop spans 12 amino acids. CDR3 nucleotides: TGTGCCTGTCAAACACGGAACACTGAAGCTTTCTTT. Protein sequence: CACQTRNTEAFF.

The rearrangement uses TRBV5-4 and TRBJ2-3, with D perhaps matching TRBD2 (6 bases). The V and J ends lost 4 bases and 5 bases respectively, with 14 bases between them. The CDR3 sequence is 14 residues long. Germline lookup yields CDR1 SGHNT and CDR2 YYREEE (reference sequence). The CDR3 spells CASSRRGVVDTQYF. The CDR3 region has the DNA TGTGCCAGCAGCAGGCGGGGCGTGGTAGATACGCAGTATTTT.

For this clone: The germline gene is not matched at one end of the junction; a read error may be the cause. This CDR3 reads CSSSLDSRDEKLFF. CDR3 nucleotides: TGTTCCAGCTCCCTTGACAGTAGGGATGAAAAACTGTTTTTT. The rearrangement uses TRBV7-9 and TRBJ1-4; tentatively, D is TRBD1 (5 bases). There are 14 residues in the CDR3. CDR1 is SEHNR and CDR2 is FQNEAQ in the germline V gene (reference sequence).

CDR3 amino acids: CASSLDYAYNEQFF. The CDR3, as DNA: TGTGCCAGCAGCTTGGACTACGCGTACAATGAGCAGTTCTTC. This sequence joins TRBV7-8 and TRBJ2-1, with D maybe TRBD2 (6 bases). Germline-derived CDR1 and CDR2 are SGHVS and FQNEAQ. Trimming took off 3 bases at V and 4 bases at J, with 10 bases between the two ends. CDR3 length: 14 residues.

This clone occurred once. J is TRBJ2-7 and V is TRBV7-8; a weak D match, TRBD1 (6 bases). Between the trimmed V and J ends, which lost 1 base and 7 bases, there was a span of 26 bases. The CDR3 runs 18 residues. Germline V gives CDR1 SGHVS, CDR2 FQNEAQ. The CDR3 DNA is TGTGCCAGCAGCTTAGGATTGGCAGGGGAACGGGTGGGTGGAGAGCAGTACTTC. Translating it yields CASSLGLAGERVGGEQYF.

This clone has a handful of counts. The chain employs TRBV6-5 and TRBJ2-7; 8 positions agree with TRBD1. The V segment lost 6 bases and the J segment 4 bases; nucleotides outside the gene matches: 8. The CDR3 length is 14 residues. Germline V lookup: CDR1 MNHEY, CDR2 SVGAGI. Here the CDR3 reads CASSAGGDKYEQYF. As DNA, the CDR3 is TGTGCCAGCAGCGCAGGGGGCGATAAGTACGAGCAGTACTTC.

The V gene is TRBV7-8, the J gene TRBJ2-3; D is unclear. Trimming shortened V by 3 bases and J by 6 bases, and 10 bases separated the two germline ends. The CDR3 covers 13 residues. CDR1 and CDR2 from the germline V gene are SGHVS and FQNEAQ. The CDR3 loop reads CASSFQSVDTQYF. The CDR3 DNA is TGTGCCAGCAGCTTCCAGAGCGTGGATACGCAGTATTTT.

V is TRBV2 and J is TRBJ2-1, with 9 bases that match TRBD1. The CDR3 loop spans 14 amino acids. V lost 3 bases, J lost 8 bases, and 5 bases stayed unmatched. CDR1 and CDR2 (germline): SNHLY, FYNNEI. CDR3 protein: CASSDGTGSHEQFF. Written as DNA, the CDR3 is TGTGCCAGCAGTGACGGGACAGGGTCCCATGAGCAGTTCTTC.

The chain combines TRBV28 with TRBJ2-5; D is unclear. The end of the DNA aligns better with TRBJ2-7, so the J call may be wrong. The germline gives CDR1 MDHEN, CDR2 SYDVKM. The CDR3 is 14 amino acids. CDR3 nucleotides: TGTGCCAGCAGTTTATCTCCACCTTCCTACGAGCAGTACTTC. As protein: CASSLSPPSYEQYF.

V is TRBV30 and J is TRBJ2-2; D not certain. V dropped 0 bases and J dropped 6 bases, with 14 bases sitting between them. The germline gives CDR1 GTSNPN, CDR2 SVGIG (reference sequence). This CDR3 has 15 residues. CDR3 sequence (DNA): TGTGCCTGGAGTGTGAACAGTAGGTTTGCCGGGGAGCTGTTTTTT. This sequence encodes CAWSVNSRFAGELFF.

This chain joins TRBV2 and TRBJ1-5; 11 bases map to TRBD1. CDR1 is SNHLY and CDR2 is FYNNEI in the germline V gene. V was pared by 5 bases and J by 4 bases, with 4 bases of the junction left unmatched. The CDR3 spans 15 residues. CDR3 loop: CASSWTGGINQPQHF. Written as DNA, the CDR3 is TGTGCCAGCAGTTGGACAGGGGGCATTAATCAGCCCCAGCATTTT. Looking up the rest from reference TRBV2 and TRBJ1-5 gives the full variable domain: EPEVTQTPSHQVTQMGQEVILRCVPISNHLYFYWYRQILGQKVEFLVSFYNNEISEKSEIFDDQFSVERPDGSNFTLKIRSTKLEDSAMYFCASSWTGGINQPQHFGDGTRLSIL.

The rearrangement uses TRBV7-9 and TRBJ1-6, with unresolved D. Trimming took 5 bases from V and 10 from J, leaving 18 bases between them. The CDR3 runs 15 residues. Looked up from germline, CDR1 is SEHNR and CDR2 is FQNEAQ (reference sequence). The CDR3 region is CASSQDSLPQSPLHF. As DNA, the CDR3 is TGTGCCAGCAGCCAGGACTCTCTCCCGCAGTCACCCCTCCACTTT.

Regarding this clone: An end of the junction does not agree with germline; a read error may underlie this. The chain uses TRBV10-1 and TRBJ1-2; D is possibly TRBD1 (6 bases). Germline V gene lookup returns CDR1 WNHNN and CDR2 SYGVQD (reference sequence). This CDR3 is built from 13 residues. This chain's CDR3 is CASSEKRGGGYPF. The CDR3 DNA follows: TGCGCCAGCAGTGAGAAGAGGGGGGGAGGCTACCCCTTC.

This clone appeared a few times. V usage is TRBV4-3 and J usage is TRBJ1-1, with D possibly TRBD1 on 5 matching bases. The ends were cut back, 0 bases at V and 4 bases at J, with 15 bases in the middle. This CDR3 has 16 amino acids. The germline gives CDR1 LGHNA, CDR2 YSLEER. The CDR3, as DNA: TGCGCCAGCAGCCAAGAGGGAGGGGTAGGTTTCACTGAAGCTTTCTTT. Protein: CASSQEGGVGFTEAFF.

This clone was recorded once. The chain combines TRBV15 with TRBJ1-4, with a possible D match to TRBD1 (5 bases). V was pared by 4 bases and J by 6 bases, with 18 bases between. This CDR3 comprises 16 residues. The germline V gene encodes CDR1 LNHNV and CDR2 YYDKDF (reference sequence). Here the CDR3 DNA reads TGTGCCACCAGCACCTGGACCGGGACTACCGATGAAAAACTGTTTTTT. It translates to CATSTWTGTTDEKLFF.

The chain recombines TRBV27 with TRBJ2-1, with a possible D match to TRBD1 (6 bases). The CDR3 extends over 17 amino acids. CDR1 and CDR2 (germline): MNHEY, SMNVEV (reference sequence). Trimming stripped 8 bases from V and 3 bases from J, with 23 bases between. The CDR3 DNA is TGTGCCAGCCAGCAACGAAAGGGGGTGTCGCACTACAATGAGCAGTTCTTC. Protein sequence: CASQQRKGVSHYNEQFF.

The chain recombines TRBV6-5 with TRBJ1-2; tentative D call: TRBD1 (6 bases). CDR3 length: 13 residues. CDR1 and CDR2 (germline): MNHEY, SVGAGI. Trimming took off 3 bases at V and 3 bases at J, with 8 bases between the two ends. The CDR3 sequence: CASSYNRDYGYTF. The CDR3 DNA reads as TGTGCCAGCAGTTATAACAGGGACTATGGCTACACCTTC.

This sequence joins TRBV5-4 and TRBJ1-4; 7 positions match TRBD1. V was pared by 4 bases and J by 2 bases, with 5 bases of the junction left unmatched. From germline, CDR1 is SGHNT and CDR2 YYREEE (reference sequence). The CDR3 sequence is 15 residues long. Here the CDR3 reads CASSPRQGTNEKLFF. CDR3 nucleotides: TGTGCCAGCAGCCCACGACAGGGTACTAATGAAAAACTGTTTTTT.

The chain carries TRBV28 and TRBJ1-3, with D possibly TRBD1 on 5 matching bases. CDR1 and CDR2 (germline): MDHEN, SYDVKM. The V and J ends lost 2 bases and 3 bases respectively, with 11 bases between them. The CDR3 is made up of 15 amino acids. CDR3 sequence reads: CASSLRQGLGNTIYF. The CDR3 DNA sequence: TGTGCCAGCAGTTTAAGGCAGGGTCTTGGAAACACCATATATTTT.

The chain links TRBV2 to TRBJ2-1; TRBD1 is a possible D gene (5 bases). The V end lost 10 bases, the J end lost 6 bases, and 19 bases lay between the germline ends. This CDR3 has 14 amino acids. Per germline, CDR1 SNHLY and CDR2 FYNNEI. Written as DNA, the CDR3 is TGTGCCACAACCCCAGCTTTAAGGGGCAATGAGCAGTTCTTC. Amino acid sequence: CATTPALRGNEQFF.

V is TRBV5-1 and J is TRBJ2-3, with 14 bases fitting TRBD2. The junction had 9 bases not matched to a gene; V was cut back by 5 bases and J by 1 base. This CDR3 has 18 amino acids. The germline CDR1 and CDR2 sequences are SGHRS and YFSETQ. CDR3 bases: TGCGCCAGCAGACCTTTCCCGGGACTAGCGGGGGGCACAGATACGCAGTATTTT. This codes for CASRPFPGLAGGTDTQYF.

The chain carries TRBV30 and TRBJ2-7, with D unresolved. Germline lookup yields CDR1 GTSNPN and CDR2 SVGIG (reference sequence). The CDR3 totals 14 residues. Trimming stripped 1 base from V and 0 bases from J, with 10 bases between. CDR3 residues: CAWSAQEYSYEQYF. DNA for the CDR3: TGTGCCTGGAGTGCCCAAGAGTACTCCTACGAGCAGTACTTC.

This chain joins TRBV5-1 and TRBJ2-7, with D maybe TRBD2 (5 bases). Germline-derived CDR1 and CDR2 are SGHRS and YFSETQ. This CDR3 contains 13 residues. Deletions cut 0 bases from V and 3 bases from J, with 7 bases between. The CDR3 DNA is TGCGCCAGCAGCTTGGACGGGGTCTACGAGCAGTACTTC. Residues: CASSLDGVYEQYF.

This chain connects TRBV4-1 to TRBJ2-5, with 9 bases identical to TRBD2. V trimming: 0 bases; J trimming: 0 bases; junction bases outside the gene matches: 8. CDR1 and CDR2 from the germline V gene are MGHRA and YSYEKL. The length of the CDR3 is 18 residues. This CDR3 is CASSQDVAGVGHQETQYF. The CDR3 DNA reads TGCGCCAGCAGCCAAGATGTAGCGGGAGTGGGGCACCAAGAGACCCAGTACTTC.

The chain carries TRBV7-9 and TRBJ1-6; TRBD1 aligns across 7 bases. Looked up from germline, CDR1 is SEHNR and CDR2 is FQNEAQ (reference sequence). The CDR3 is 14 amino acids. The trim removed 8 bases at V and 8 bases at J, leaving 9 bases unmatched. CDR3 protein: CASGHRGPDSPLHF. The CDR3 coding sequence is TGTGCCAGCGGGCACAGGGGCCCGGATTCACCCCTCCACTTT.